The entry that follows covers one T cell receptor (beta chain) sequence. CDR3 length equals 14 residues. V was trimmed by 4 bases and J by 5 bases, leaving 14 bases between them. Germline loops: CDR1 MNHNS, CDR2 SASEGT. This specimen belongs to a study of T cell changes during pregnancy in multiple sclerosis. Profiled with immunoSEQ multiplex PCR; TCRdb holds only in-frame clones, not every one. The sample contains about 57,000 clones, 85% to 95% of which appear only once. This TCR came from a female donor with multiple sclerosis, enrolled in a pregnancy study. This chain connects TRBV6-1 to TRBJ2-5; D is possibly TRBD2 (6 bases). Specimen: CD4+ T cells from peripheral blood mononuclear cells, collected in the third trimester of pregnancy. As DNA, the CDR3 is TGTGCCAGCAGTGTTCCCGGGACTCTTGAGACCCAGTACTTC. It yields the protein CASSVPGTLETQYF.